The present T cell receptor beta chain was sequenced within a study of blood T cells in healthy people across ages (dated by TCRdb to between 2015 and 2017). With regard to the full study: In model experiments, roughly one uniquely barcoded TCR beta cDNA molecule per two T cells was captured by template switching. Using deep sequencing normalized with unique cDNA molecular identifiers, the study measured how TCR beta repertoire diversity changes with age. Donors were grouped into four age groups: young (average about 15 years), middle-aged (less than 40), aged (62) and long-lived (about 82). To avoid experimental bias, donors of different ages were spread randomly across the sequencing lanes. For two donors (one aged 18 to 30 and one aged 80 or older), the study analyzed two additional independent replicas of 1 million unique cDNA reads from the same blood draw. Study-level results and caveats: Donor CMV infection status was unknown, potentially confounding age-related changes in expanded clonotypes. Observed TCR beta diversity per million T cells fell roughly linearly with age, and a significant reduction was already apparent by age about 36. Compared with the aged group, the long-lived group had more naive CD4+ T cells, fewer expanded clones and increased TCR diversity, a pattern suggesting age selection. A strong correlation was found between observed TCR beta diversity and the percentage of naive T cells measured by flow cytometry. Because profiling used bulk unsorted PBMCs, naive and antigen-experienced compartments could not be compared conclusively. Estimates of total diversity based on one million sequenced T cells were regarded as lower bounds and as underestimates.

Concerning this clonotype itself: The clone's antigen remains unknown. One base away there is no much larger clone; base qualities are not given.

The donors were some 36 Caucasian individuals from Russia, aged roughly 6 to 100 years, who were systemically healthy. Each donor gave 9.5 to 10 milliliters of peripheral blood, drawn into EDTA-treated Vacutainer tubes. Ficoll-Paque density-gradient centrifugation was used to isolate PBMCs, with at least 6 million obtained per sample. Trizol reagent was used to extract total RNA from the PBMCs, yielding at least 6 micrograms per sample. For every donor, an aliquot of PBMCs went through flow cytometry to measure the percentages of naive CD45RAhigh/CD27high T cells. The CDR3 measures 12 amino acids from cysteine to phenylalanine. Only CDR3 DNA is held: 36 bases, read in frame from base 1. CDR1 and CDR2 are read off the germline V gene as SQVTM and ANQGSEA. V drops 6 bases and J drops 0 bases, leaving 6 bases in between. Preparation of the library involved 5' RACE. Sequenced using an Illumina HiSeq 2500. The second PCR ran for about 6 to 12 cycles and used a J-beta primer mix along with a sample-barcoded 5' primer. A template-switch 5' adaptor carrying 12 random nucleotides introduced a unique molecular identifier onto each TCR beta cDNA molecule. At least 2.5 million CDR3-containing paired-end reads were obtained from each sample. First-strand cDNA synthesis was performed from all RNA using the Mint cDNA synthesis kit, with priming by a TRBC-specific oligonucleotide. All cDNA was treated with uracil-DNA glycosylase and then went through a first 18-cycle PCR with the universal primers M1SS and BC2_uni_R. On the authors' methods: For normalization, 1 million high-quality reads, each with a distinct molecular identifier, were randomly selected from each sample. Reads sharing molecular identifiers were discarded rather than binned into consensus sequences. CDR3 identification, clonotype clustering and error correction used MiTCR with a Q25 quality threshold and the strictest error-elimination algorithm. A nonparametric unseen species model with Euler transformation was used to estimate lower-bound total TCR beta diversity. TCRdb applied fastp at Q25 and MiXCR to the public reads, then kept only in-frame beta chains. Duplicate CDR3 protein sequences are folded into a single record with the most common DNA and genes. For this entry, the V and J calls and clone size follow TCRdb and not the study's own pipeline. Within this sample are hundreds of thousands of distinct CDR3 sequences, with over 40% of them counted one time only. The top ten hold about 30% of the sample.

The sequence was collected from an elderly man in good health. The chain links TRBV29-1 with TRBJ2-1; the D gene remains uncertain. Sequenced sample: blood. The nucleotides read TGCAGCGTCGCAAGCTCCTACAATGAGCAGTTCTTC. It translates to CSVASSYNEQFF.